Each of the 25 T cell receptor beta chains below was sequenced from the same sample in a study of blood T cell repertoires in COVID-19. Sequencing was performed with immunoSEQ multiplex PCR; in TCRdb, only in-frame clones are kept and a portion is missing. The sample contains more than 300,000 clones, around 87% of which appear only once. Sequenced sample: peripheral blood. These receptors came from a woman in her 30s with COVID-19, enrolled during active disease.

In regard to this clone: In the same sample, other DNA sequences code for this CDR3. V is TRBV28 and J is TRBJ2-7, with D hard to call. Germline V CDR1 and CDR2: MDHEN, SYDVKM. CDR3 length: 13 amino acids. V gave up 6 bases and J gave up 0 bases, with 9 bases separating them. In DNA, the CDR3 is TGTGCCAGCAGCTTTTCGAGCTCCTACGAGCAGTACTTC. It encodes CASSFSSSYEQYF.

The chain recombines TRBV28 with TRBJ2-6; a weak D match, TRBD1 (5 bases). The V gene lost 4 bases and the J gene lost 4 bases, with 14 bases spanning the gap. The CDR3 consists of 16 residues. Germline V lookup: CDR1 MDHEN, CDR2 SYDVKM. The DNA of the CDR3 is TGTGCCAGCAGTTCCCCAGGGCGAGACGGGGCCAACGTCCTGACTTTC. Translation: CASSSPGRDGANVLTF.

This clone was counted only a few times. J is TRBJ2-7 and V is TRBV3-1 (or the pseudogene TRBV3-2), with 13 bases fitting TRBD2. There are 16 residues in the CDR3. Germline V CDR1 and CDR2: LGHDT, YNNKEL (reference sequence). V lost 5 bases, J lost 0 bases, and 4 bases stayed unmatched. CDR3 sequence: CASSGRTSGGSYEQYF. The CDR3, as DNA: TGTGCCAGCAGCGGACGGACTAGCGGGGGCTCCTACGAGCAGTACTTC.

The rearrangement joins TRBV3-1 (or the pseudogene TRBV3-2) to TRBJ2-3, with 7 bases aligning to TRBD1. The V gene end was trimmed by 3 bases and the J gene end by 7 bases; junction bases not matched to a gene: 4. The CDR3 spans 13 residues. Germline loops: CDR1 LGHDT, CDR2 YNNKEL (reference sequence). CDR3 in amino acids: CASSQSDRYTQYF. DNA for the CDR3: TGTGCCAGCAGCCAGTCGGACAGGTATACGCAGTATTTT.

V and J are TRBV7-2 and TRBJ2-1; tentative D call: TRBD2 (6 bases). Germline V lookup: CDR1 SGHTA, CDR2 FQGNSA. The CDR3 sequence is 17 residues long. Trimming cost V 5 bases and J 2 bases, with 19 bases left between them. In DNA, the CDR3 is TGTGCCAGCAGCCATTCCGGGCTAGCGCTAGCCTACAATGAGCAGTTCTTC. This gives the protein CASSHSGLALAYNEQFF.

This chain joins TRBV6-6 and TRBJ1-2; no definite D call. Looked up from germline, CDR1 is MNHNY and CDR2 is SVGAGI (reference sequence). V lost 7 bases and J lost 0, with 9 bases in between. This CDR3 contains 13 residues. This chain's CDR3 is CASTLRTNYGYTF. CDR3 DNA: TGTGCCAGCACTCTTAGAACTAACTATGGCTACACCTTC.

This clone showed up just once. The rearrangement links TRBV28 to TRBJ1-1; D gene uncertain. V was cut by 2 bases and J by 3 bases, with 10 bases left in between. Germline-derived CDR1 and CDR2 are MDHEN and SYDVKM. CDR3 length: 14 amino acids. The CDR3 nucleotides are TGTGCCAGCAGTTTAATGCGTCGGGACACTGAAGCTTTCTTT. It codes for CASSLMRRDTEAFF.

The V gene is TRBV6-2 or TRBV6-3, the J gene TRBJ2-7, with D possibly TRBD1 on 6 matching bases. Germline V gene lookup returns CDR1 MNHEY and CDR2 SVGEGT. Trimming took 1 base from V and 4 from J, leaving 8 bases between them. The CDR3 extends over 13 amino acids. The DNA for the CDR3 is TGTGCCAGCAGTTACTGGCAGGGGTACGAGCAGTACTTC. As protein: CASSYWQGYEQYF.

The V gene is TRBV2, the J gene TRBJ1-2; possibly TRBD1 for D (5 bases). Germline V gene data show CDR1 as SNHLY and CDR2 as FYNNEI. The V end was cut by 3 bases, the J end by 4 bases, with 12 bases between. The CDR3 length is 14 residues. The CDR3: CASSESGVAYGYTF. DNA for the CDR3: TGTGCCAGCAGTGAGTCGGGGGTAGCCTATGGCTACACCTTC.

The chain is built from TRBV9 and TRBJ1-2; D remains ambiguous. Per germline, CDR1 SGDLS and CDR2 YYNGEE. This CDR3 region has 16 residues. V was cut by 0 bases and J by 0 bases, with 12 bases left in between. The CDR3 DNA sequence: TGTGCCAGCAGCGTAGATTCGGGAACTACTAACTATGGCTACACCTTC. This translates into CASSVDSGTTNYGYTF.

The CDR3 DNA sequence: TGTGCCAGCAGCGTAGCTAGAGGCTCTGGGGCCAACGTCCTGACTTTC. Translated: CASSVARGSGANVLTF. The chain carries TRBV9 and TRBJ2-6; D remains ambiguous. The CDR3 contains 16 residues. Trimming took off 0 bases at V and 0 bases at J, with 7 bases between the two ends. Germline CDR1 SGDLS, CDR2 YYNGEE.

V gene TRBV10-1 combines with J gene TRBJ2-2, with 10 positions matching TRBD1. The junction had 6 bases not matched to a gene; V was cut back by 8 bases and J by 3 bases. Germline loops: CDR1 WNHNN, CDR2 SYGVQD (reference sequence). The CDR3 is made up of 15 amino acids. This CDR3 is CASRPGQGYTGELFF. The CDR3, as DNA: TGCGCCAGCCGACCGGGACAGGGGTACACCGGGGAGCTGTTTTTT.

Comments on this clone: The sample contains more than one DNA sequence encoding this CDR3. V gene TRBV24-1 combines with J gene TRBJ2-5, with 9 bases matching TRBD2. Germline V gene sequence: CDR1 KGHDR, CDR2 SFDVKD. CDR3 length: 13 amino acids. The J segment lost 5 bases and the V segment lost 3 bases, leaving 0 bases of the junction unmatched. CDR3 sequence reads: CATSDSGRETQYF. CDR3 DNA sequence: TGTGCCACCAGTGATAGCGGGAGGGAGACCCAGTACTTC.

This clone showed up just once. The chain combines TRBV6-4 with TRBJ2-1; 9 nucleotides align to TRBD2. J was trimmed by 7 bases and V by 0 bases; bases with no gene match: 16. In germline, CDR1 is MRHNA, CDR2 SNTAGT. The CDR3 totals 19 residues. The DNA of the CDR3 is TGTGCCAGCAGTGACTCGGCCGCGGGAGGGCCCTTTGGACTAAATGAGCAGTTCTTC. Amino acid sequence: CASSDSAAGGPFGLNEQFF.

This chain links TRBV7-3 with TRBJ2-1, with unresolved D. With 1 base removed from V and 6 bases from J, the gap between germline ends came to 13 bases. The CDR3 is made up of 15 amino acids. The germline gives CDR1 SGHTA, CDR2 FQGTGA. CDR3 sequence (DNA): TGTGCCAGCAGCTTAAGGAGTAATCGGATCAATGAGCAGTTCTTC. It yields the protein CASSLRSNRINEQFF.

This clone has only one observation. The V gene is TRBV6-5, the J gene TRBJ2-7, with no clear D. The CDR3 runs 11 residues. Germline V gene sequence: CDR1 MNHEY, CDR2 SVGAGI. Trimming took 5 bases from V and 5 from J, leaving 7 bases between them. For the CDR3, the DNA is TGTGCCAGCAGTCTTGACAACGAGCAGTACTTC. It specifies CASSLDNEQYF.

This clone has more than one count but fewer than ten. The chain joins TRBV30 to TRBJ1-4; TRBD1 matches at 8 bases. After removal of 1 base from V and 8 bases from J, the junction contained 3 bases not matched to a gene. The CDR3 loop spans 13 amino acids. Germline loops: CDR1 GTSNPN, CDR2 SVGIG (reference sequence). The CDR3 DNA follows: TGTGCCTGGAGTGGACAGGGGAGGGAAAAACTGTTTTTT. Its translation is CAWSGQGREKLFF.

This chain connects TRBV7-2 to TRBJ2-1, with a possible D match to TRBD2 (7 bases). Germline-derived CDR1 and CDR2 are SGHTA and FQGNSA. The CDR3 is 15 residues long. Trimming stripped 5 bases from V and 2 bases from J, with 13 bases between. CDR3 nucleotides: TGTGCCAGCAGCCCCCGGGGGGCCCCCTACAATGAGCAGTTCTTC. As protein: CASSPRGAPYNEQFF.

The chain couples TRBV4-2 to TRBJ2-2, with 9 bases lining up with TRBD2. Germline lookup yields CDR1 LGHNA and CDR2 YNFKEQ. The CDR3 totals 16 residues. The junction had 8 bases not matched to a gene; V was cut back by 0 bases and J by 9 bases. CDR3 DNA: TGTGCCAGCAGCCAAGATCACCTAGCGGGGACCCGGGAGCTGTTTTTT. Residues: CASSQDHLAGTRELFF.

The rearrangement joins TRBV5-6 to TRBJ2-1; 13 bases match TRBD2. J was trimmed by 3 bases and V by 5 bases; bases with no gene match: 8. This CDR3 has 17 residues. Germline CDR1 and CDR2: SGHDT and YYEEEE. As DNA, the CDR3 is TGTGCCAGCAGGGGGACTAGCGGGGTTGCGGGCTACAATGAGCAGTTCTTC. Translation: CASRGTSGVAGYNEQFF. The variable domain in full, with the rest retrieved from reference TRBV5-6 and TRBJ2-1, is DAGVTQSPTHLIKTRGQQVTLRCSPKSGHDTVSWYQQALGQGPQFIFQYYEEEERQRGNFPDRFSGHQFPNYSSELNVNALLLGDSALYLCASRGTSGVAGYNEQFFGPGTRLTVL.

The V call is TRBV2, the J call TRBJ1-1; D perhaps matches TRBD1 (6 bases). This CDR3 region has 12 residues. The germline gives CDR1 SNHLY, CDR2 FYNNEI. Trimming left V 3 bases short and J 7 bases short, with 9 bases between. The CDR3 nucleotides are TGTGCCAGCAGTGACGACAGGTTTGAAGCTTTCTTT. This sequence encodes CASSDDRFEAFF.

The genes are TRBV5-1 and TRBJ2-1, with D tentatively TRBD1 (5 bases). The germline V and J ends were trimmed by 6 bases and 5 bases, with 9 bases remaining between them. Germline assignment: CDR1 SGHRS and CDR2 YFSETQ. CDR3 length: 12 amino acids. In nucleotides, the CDR3 is TGCGCCAGCACCGTGGGGCACAATGAGCAGTTCTTC. Encoded protein: CASTVGHNEQFF.

The chain has TRBV19 and TRBJ2-3; 8 bases match TRBD1. The CDR3 loop spans 16 amino acids. The germline gives CDR1 LNHDA, CDR2 SQIVND (reference sequence). The V and J ends lost 5 bases and 0 bases, in that order; junction bases with no gene match: 7. CDR3 region: CASSYGQGTSTDTQYF. The CDR3 DNA is TGTGCCAGTAGTTACGGACAGGGAACTAGCACAGATACGCAGTATTTT.

The chain uses TRBV28 and TRBJ1-5; D uncertain. CDR3 size: 12 residues. CDR1 MDHEN and CDR2 SYDVKM come from the germline V gene. The V end lost 4 bases, the J end lost 4 bases, and 5 bases lay between the germline ends. The CDR3 DNA follows: TGTGCCAGCAGTTGGCTGAATCAGCCCCAGCATTTT. Amino acid sequence: CASSWLNQPQHF.

The genes are TRBV19 and TRBJ2-1; 7 bases line up with TRBD1. The ends lost 3 bases at V and 7 bases at J; junction bases unmatched: 9. The CDR3 length is 15 residues. CDR1 is LNHDA and CDR2 is SQIVND in the germline V gene (reference sequence). CDR3 loop: CASSISRLRGNEQFF. The CDR3 DNA reads as TGTGCCAGTAGTATCTCCAGGCTCAGGGGGAATGAGCAGTTCTTC. Together with reference TRBV19 and TRBJ2-1, the CDR3 gives the full variable domain: DGGITQSPKYLFRKEGQNVTLSCEQNLNHDAMYWYRQDPGQGLRLIYYSQIVNDFQKGDIAEGYSVSREKKESFPLTVTSAQKNPTAFYLCASSISRLRGNEQFFGPGTRLTVL.